This note documents a single TCR beta chain sequence. Germline CDR1 reads MNHEY; CDR2 reads SVGAGI. Trimming pared 7 bases from V and 4 bases from J, leaving 16 bases between. This CDR3 contains 14 residues. In the authors' workflow: Cell counts per sample came from amplifying reference gene primers. Method: immunoSEQ multiplex PCR; TCRdb's copy keeps in-frame clones and lacks some. V, J and clone size were drawn from that table, and D and trimming were deduced from the DNA. Here the sample spans approximately 200,000 clones, roughly 90% being singletons. The data originate from a study of blood T cell repertoires in COVID-19. Background on the study: PBMCs, B-cell-depleted T cells, or T cells were the source of the cDNA or gDNA that made up the material.

Participant age was roughly 18 to 90 years, and participants resided in around 24 US areas. Participant reports of clinical history set cohort assignment. The specimen was PBMCs or T cells enriched from blood (not recorded which). This receptor was taken from a young woman who had recovered from COVID-19. This chain links TRBV6-5 with TRBJ1-1, with D tentatively TRBD1 (6 bases). The CDR3 here is CASNRGFDTTEAFF. CDR3 coding DNA: TGTGCCAGCAATAGGGGGTTTGATACCACTGAAGCTTTCTTT.